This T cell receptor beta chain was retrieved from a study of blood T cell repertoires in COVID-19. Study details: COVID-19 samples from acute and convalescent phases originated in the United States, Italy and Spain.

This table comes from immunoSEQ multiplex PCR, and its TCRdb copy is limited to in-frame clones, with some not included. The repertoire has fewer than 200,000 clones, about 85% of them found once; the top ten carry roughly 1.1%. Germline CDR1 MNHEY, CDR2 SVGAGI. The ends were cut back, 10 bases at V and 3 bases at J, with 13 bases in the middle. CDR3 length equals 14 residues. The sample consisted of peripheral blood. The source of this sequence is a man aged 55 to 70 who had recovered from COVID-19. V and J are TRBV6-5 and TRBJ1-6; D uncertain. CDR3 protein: CATTAEIYNSPLHF. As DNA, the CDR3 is TGTGCCACCACAGCCGAAATCTATAATTCACCCCTCCACTTT.